The present TCR beta chain was sequenced within a study of metastatic and nonmetastatic thyroid tumors. Looking at the study overall: Across peripheral blood and tumor or nodule tissue samples taken from malignant and benign thyroid patients, the repertoires were compared with one another.

This clone is medium-sized (0.01 to 0.1%) by share. Its antigen is not known. In the authors' methods: The study built a papillary thyroid cancer distant-metastasis classifier from CDR3 differences across clinicopathological groups. TCRdb recomputed clones from the PCR reads via MiXCR. The V and J calls and clone size are TCRdb's, not the authors'. The sample includes 12,000 to 15,000 clones, around 29% of them seen just once. The study, taken as a whole, reports: A significant increase in TCR beta diversity was reportedly seen in malignant thyroid tumors relative to benign nodules, in blood and tumor.

There were no patients who had received any treatment before thyroid surgery. The CDR3 runs 14 residues. Germline lookup yields CDR1 MNHNS and CDR2 SASEGT. V was pared by 6 bases and J by 2 bases, with 4 bases of the junction left unmatched. This clonotype was sampled from a female donor with papillary thyroid cancer or a benign thyroid nodule (not recorded which). Some clones in this sample may be carry-over from other donors' samples. The specimen was blood. The chain uses TRBV6-1 and TRBJ2-7; TRBD1 matches 10 bases. The CDR3 region is CASSGDRGPYEQYF. Here the CDR3 DNA reads TGTGCCAGCAGCGGGGACAGGGGACCCTACGAGCAGTACTTC.